These 4 T cell receptor beta chains share one sample of origin, sequenced in a study of blood T cells in healthy people across ages. Then a second PCR, running roughly 7 to 11 cycles, was carried out with a sample-barcoded 5' primer and a J-beta primer mix. From the 5' RACE reads, TCRdb called clonotypes with MiXCR, one entry per CDR3 protein. The sample lists about 1.4 million distinct CDR3 sequences; 45% to 70% were seen once. Sequenced material: blood. The receptors were gathered from a man younger than 35 in good health.

V gene TRBV27 combines with J gene TRBJ2-1, with TRBD2 matching 11 bases. The trim removed 7 bases at V and 7 bases at J, leaving 6 bases unmatched. The CDR3 covers 14 residues. Germline V gene sequence: CDR1 MNHEY, CDR2 SMNVEV (reference sequence). CDR3 sequence reads: CASNPSGGKNEQFF. The CDR3, as DNA: TGTGCCAGCAATCCTAGCGGGGGGAAGAATGAGCAGTTCTTC.

This chain joins TRBV29-1 and TRBJ2-7, with TRBD1 as a possible D gene (5 bases). The CDR3 totals 14 residues. The V gene's germline CDR1 is SQVTM and CDR2 ANQGSEA. V lost 3 bases, J lost 2 bases, and 14 bases lay in between. CDR3 residues: CSVEQGMGTYEQYF. The DNA of the CDR3 is TGCAGCGTTGAGCAGGGAATGGGGACCTACGAGCAGTACTTC.

This chain connects TRBV4-3 to TRBJ2-5, with D tentatively TRBD1 or TRBD2 (5 bases each). V lost 1 base and J lost 3, with 18 bases in between. The CDR3 consists of 17 residues. Germline V gene sequence: CDR1 LGHNA, CDR2 YSLEER. The CDR3 coding sequence is TGCGCCAGCAGCCAAGCCTGGTTACCGGGGCTTGAAGAGACCCAGTACTTC. Protein: CASSQAWLPGLEETQYF.

V gene TRBV29-1 combines with J gene TRBJ2-7; 7 bases are shared with TRBD1. Per germline, CDR1 SQVTM and CDR2 ANQGSEA. With V trimmed by 4 bases and J by 0 bases, 6 bases remained unmatched. The CDR3 totals 14 residues. The CDR3 region is CSVGDRDISYEQYF. The DNA of the CDR3 is TGCAGCGTTGGTGACAGGGACATCTCCTACGAGCAGTACTTC.